This TCR beta chain was identified in a study of cytomegalovirus exposure and HLA in healthy donors (dated by TCRdb to the late 2010s). Background on the whole study: An earlier analysis of several hundred of the donors reported around 280 Gb of sequence data and 117 million unique TCR beta sequences obtained from around 180 million T cells. Around 330 gigabases of sequencing data and around 80 million unique TCR sequences made up an early release that covered 500 to 650 HLA-typed donors. The study was designed to test whether signatures of past pathogen exposure could be identified by cataloging public T cell receptors. Typing coverage varied by locus: 629-630 donors for A, B, C, DRB1 and DQB1; approximately 500 for DQA1; about 600 for DPA1; roughly 450 for DPB1. Class I and class II HLA loci were covered by the typing at four-digit resolution. The later analysis used no new phenotypic data to find candidate immune exposures, relying instead on TCR beta sequences and their occurrence across donors. The T cell repertoires of several hundred subjects were profiled by immunosequencing and related to cytomegalovirus serostatus. Roughly 5 DR-DQ haplotypes were treated as single units for association and clustering because of strong linkage in the cohort. A later analysis re-examined previously published TCR beta repertoires from 600 to 700 donors and added high-resolution HLA genotyping to investigate patterns of TCR occurrence. The genetic ancestry cluster associated with self-reported Caucasian donors included roughly four fifths of the 398 genotyped donors. Among 398 genotyped donors of the cohort, an average of roughly 230,000 unique TCR beta nucleotide sequences was sequenced per donor, of which 15% to 20% were non-productive. An earlier analysis of 587 of the donors used high-throughput TCR beta sequencing to judge whether each TCR beta V gene segment behaved as functional or pseudogenic. In addition to the first cohort of roughly 670 subjects, a separate validation cohort of some 120 different subjects was used. Every discovery cohort repertoire had been produced on one sequencing platform. Donor age, sex, ethnicity and CMV serostatus were compiled alongside the repertoire data. Genome-wide SNP genotypes for about 65% of the roughly 670 donors were used in a later genetic analysis, which treated that subset as a discovery cohort. The study combined high-throughput TCR immunosequencing, statistical association of individual TCRs with disease status, and machine learning to predict cytomegalovirus infection status. What the study reported, not specific to this receptor: Only TCR beta chains were sequenced in this cohort, and the absence of alpha or paired-chain data limited detectable features. An earlier analysis of approximately 600 of the donors showed that most TCR beta V segments appeared in productive rearrangements either about 87% or about 30% of the time, which broadly matched IMGT annotations. While some public TCRs were present in many individuals, most TCR sequences turned up only very rarely across donors. A later analysis reported that several top co-occurrence clusters appeared linked to parvovirus B19, influenza, CMV and Epstein-Barr virus. A later genetic analysis reported fewer N-insertions in productive TCRs among donors in an Asian-associated ancestry cluster than the roughly 720-donor mean. In vitro tests confirmed that a few of the cytomegalovirus-associated TCR beta chains recognize cytomegalovirus antigens. Because HLA typing was unavailable for some donors at each locus, only the typed subset was used in association tests. When HLA alleles, especially DR and DQ, strongly co-occurred, attributing TCR associations to individual alleles was difficult. Linkage disequilibrium might explain the correlated functional status among segregating V segments, but an unknown experimental factor could not be excluded. A group of highly shared sequence variants was considered likely to be a technical artifact of the sequencing pipeline. At a false discovery rate of 0.05, a later analysis linked some 17,000 TCR beta sequences to specific HLA alleles. Compared with equally common non-associated chains, HLA-associated TCR beta chains in a later analysis were more clonally expanded and had lower generation probabilities. A later analysis found that TCR association rates varied across HLA loci, with DRB1 alleles showing the most associated TCRs and HLA-C alleles the fewest. A later analysis found that most CMV-associated TCR beta chains appeared HLA-restricted, with HLA associations seemingly driven largely by CMV exposure. The classifier was reported to diagnose cytomegalovirus status with high specificity and sensitivity in both the original and validation cohorts. A further reported finding was that TCR beta sequences accurately predicted the HLA-A and HLA-B alleles for most subjects in the first cohort. According to the authors, the approach could potentially be generalized to other disease states and immunological phenotypes. Because counts were too low, some 17 rarely observed V segments, including chromosome 9 orphons, were excluded from the earlier analysis of several hundred of the donors. Roughly uniform sequencing depth across donors was assumed in presence/absence analyses, although this assumption may not hold. For the cohort, immune exposure information was limited to CMV serostatus. A later genetic analysis associated a missense DCLRE1C variant with V-gene and J-gene trimming of TCR beta chains, and an independent cohort replicated the association. The study listed 150 to 200 TCR beta chains as associated with cytomegalovirus.

Receptors were amplified or captured by the immunoSEQ multiplex PCR assay. For the multiplex PCR, a mixture combining 60 forward primers for TCR Vbeta segments and 13 reverse primers for TCR Jbeta segments was used. The CDR3 region of rearranged TCR beta genes was amplified from genomic DNA with a multiplex PCR assay. The amplified TCR beta libraries were sequenced on the Illumina HiSeq System as 87-base-pair reads. In the paper's pipeline: A later analysis tallied tens of millions of unique TCR beta chains across the 640 or so repertoires, and some 10 million of those chains were shared by two or more donors. Raw reads were error-corrected and collapsed into unique sequences by a nearest-neighbor algorithm in which closely related sequences were merged to remove PCR and sequencing errors. V, D and J gene segments were assigned by aligning CDR3 sequences to IMGT reference sequences. Each retained sequence needed at least a six-nucleotide match to both a V gene segment and a J gene segment. A rearrangement was called productive if the CDR3 had no stop codons and remained in frame with V and J, and every other rearrangement was called non-productive. Following IMGT convention, CDR3 was defined as the stretch from the second conserved V-encoded cysteine to the conserved J-encoded phenylalanine. The earlier analysis of 450 to 750 of the donors excluded any sequence lacking an unambiguous match to a single V gene segment. In an earlier analysis of almost 600 of the donors, a V segment was called functional when productive rearrangements were above 56.7%, and segregating when the standard deviation between donors exceeded 5%. To diagnose cytomegalovirus status from the catalog of TCR beta chain sequences, a statistical classification framework was built. A later analysis assigned V and J genes by comparing TCR nucleotide sequences with IMGT/GENE-DB human TR gene sequences. The TCRdist pipeline was used in a later analysis to assign CDR3 sequences and most-parsimonious VDJ recombination scenarios. A later analysis defined each TCR beta chain by its CDR3 amino acid sequence plus V-gene family, and excluded reads lacking a unique V-gene family. A later analysis removed several hundred highly shared, low-generation-probability nucleotide sequences to deal with suspected cross-contamination and a sequencing artifact. In a later analysis, a clonal expansion index for each public chain was calculated from normalized within-repertoire ranks of inferred template counts. Generation probabilities in a later analysis came from a VDJ recombination model fitted to out-of-frame rearrangements, and those results were checked against IGoR. In a later analysis, TCR-TCR, TCR-HLA and TCR-CMV co-occurrence was scored with hypergeometric tests, and a repertoire-size bias correction was applied to TCR pairs. A later analysis estimated false discovery rates by permuting HLA or CMV assignments 20 times. In a later analysis, co-occurring TCRs were grouped using DBSCAN, with TCRdist sequence similarity added in when clustering inside HLA-allele-positive subsets. Co-occurrence clustering excluded repertoires with fewer than 30,000 or more than 120,000 public chains, plus five with anomalous nucleotide sharing. The table was pulled from immuneACCESS by TCRdb, which kept in-frame rearrangements only. Such tables lose some clones; where checked, under half of the loss comes from unresolved V genes, and the rest has no known cause. V and J calls plus clone size are reproduced from that table; the DNA served to infer D and trimming. The sample table lists roughly 200,000 clones, around 73% of them with a count of one. The ten top clones hold about 2.4% of the sample.

In total, about 650 healthy bone marrow donors made up the cohort. Cohort members were all nominally healthy when sampled, although unrecorded immune exposures were likely present. The donor tested CMV seronegative and was one of the 352 seronegative cohort members. A peripheral blood sample was provided by each donor, and peripheral blood mononuclear cells were used for TCR beta sequencing. The Qiagen DNeasy Blood Extraction Kit was used to extract genomic DNA from the blood cell samples. This clone was detected only a few times. The specificity of this receptor is unknown. No much larger clone is present one base from it, and per-base qualities are unavailable. Material for sequencing was PBMCs. The origin of this receptor is a man aged 55 to 70 in good health and CMV-seronegative.

At the DNA level, the sequence is TGCGCCAGCAGTATTCCGGGGGGAGAGCAGTACTTC. It translates to CASSIPGGEQYF. The chain couples TRBV10-2 to TRBJ2-7; 7 bases in the junction line up with TRBD2. As encoded in the germline V gene, CDR1 is WSHSY while CDR2 is SAAADI. The CDR3 measures 12 amino acids from cysteine to phenylalanine. Just the 36-base CDR3 DNA is kept, in frame starting at base 1. Trimmed from V: 5 bases; trimmed from J: 7 bases; junction bases lacking a gene match: 5.